The next 26 T cell receptor beta chains were all read from a single sample in a study of early T cells in non-severe SARS-CoV-2 infection. TCRdb re-called the 5' RACE reads with MiXCR, one entry per CDR3 protein. Of roughly 35,000 distinct CDR3 sequences in the sample, under 5% were seen once. The source material was whole blood. The receptors were sampled from an adult who was a healthcare worker with PCR-confirmed SARS-CoV-2 infection or an uninfected control (not recorded which).

In its sample, this clonotype was seen many times. The V gene is TRBV19, the J gene TRBJ2-7, with 8 bases that match TRBD1. Germline lookup yields CDR1 LNHDA and CDR2 SQIVND (reference sequence). J gave up 1 base and V 6 bases, and 2 bases lay outside the gene matches. The CDR3 has 13 amino acids. Here the CDR3 reads CASSRDRSYEQYF. DNA of the CDR3: TGTGCCAGTAGCCGGGACAGGTCCTACGAGCAGTACTTC.

The chain couples TRBV5-5 to TRBJ2-1, with D tentatively TRBD1 or TRBD2 (5 bases each). This CDR3 has 13 residues. Per the germline V gene, CDR1 is SGHKS and CDR2 is YYEKEE (reference sequence). Trimming shortened V by 4 bases and J by 8 bases, and 13 bases separated the two germline ends. Written as DNA, the CDR3 is TGTGCCAGCAGCCGACAGCCCGGGGATGAGCAGTTCTTC. Residues: CASSRQPGDEQFF. Complete variable domain (other parts from reference TRBV5-5 and TRBJ2-1): DAGVTQSPTHLIKTRGQQVTLRCSPISGHKSVSWYQQVLGQGPQFIFQYYEKEERGRGNFPDRFSARQFPNYSSELNVNALLLGDSALYLCASSRQPGDEQFFGPGTRLTVL.

The sample holds many counts of this clonotype. V and J are TRBV28 and TRBJ1-6; no reliable D call. CDR1 MDHEN and CDR2 SYDVKM come from the germline V gene. V lost 2 bases and J 14 bases, leaving 16 bases between the germline ends. The CDR3 loop spans 14 amino acids. Here the CDR3 reads CASSLRPELRSLHF. DNA for the CDR3: TGTGCCAGCAGTTTAAGGCCCGAACTAAGGTCCCTCCACTTT.

This clonotype was detected ten times or more. The genes are TRBV7-9 and TRBJ2-7; a possible D gene is TRBD2 (5 bases). V lost 1 base to trimming and J lost 6 bases, with 10 bases between them. Per the germline V gene, CDR1 is SEHNR and CDR2 is FQNEAQ (reference sequence). The length of the CDR3 is 13 residues. The CDR3 nucleotides are TGTGCCAGCAGCTTAGGGCCTAGCCCCGAGCAGTACTTC. Its translation: CASSLGPSPEQYF.

The table lists this clonotype with many counts. This rearrangement joins TRBV20-1 to TRBJ1-1, with 8 bases fitting TRBD1. With V trimmed by 2 bases and J by 1 base, 6 bases remained unmatched. Germline lookup yields CDR1 DFQATT and CDR2 SNEGSKA (reference sequence). The CDR3 is 15 amino acids. The CDR3 DNA follows: TGCAGTGCTAGATACTACAGGGGGACGAACACTGAAGCTTTCTTT. Its translation: CSARYYRGTNTEAFF.

This clonotype was counted ten times or more. V is TRBV28 and J is TRBJ2-1; D might be TRBD1 (6 bases). The CDR3 consists of 12 residues. V dropped 6 bases and J dropped 8 bases, with 11 bases sitting between them. CDR1 and CDR2 (germline): MDHEN, SYDVKM. The CDR3 DNA reads as TGTGCCAGCAGGTACAGGGCCGATGAGCAGTTCTTC. It yields the protein CASRYRADEQFF.

This clonotype has ten or more counts. The chain combines TRBV16 with TRBJ1-5, with D unclear. V shed 2 bases and J shed 0 bases, with 11 bases lying between them. CDR3 size: 16 residues. CDR1 is KGHSY, CDR2 FQNENV, per germline. The CDR3 DNA follows: TGTGCCAGCAGCCAAGTTTCGACGGCTAGCAATCAGCCCCAGCATTTT. Its translation is CASSQVSTASNQPQHF.

There are many counts of this clonotype. The chain combines TRBV28 with TRBJ2-7; D is unresolved. Germline assignment: CDR1 MDHEN and CDR2 SYDVKM. This CDR3 region has 15 residues. The V end lost 2 bases, the J end lost 7 bases, and 18 bases lay between the germline ends. This chain's CDR3 is CASSLRQPTTLEQYF. The CDR3, as DNA: TGTGCCAGCAGTTTACGCCAACCCACAACCCTGGAGCAGTACTTC.

This clonotype has a handful of counts. V and J are TRBV11-3 and TRBJ2-1; 9 nucleotides align to TRBD2. The germline V gene has CDR1 SGHNT and CDR2 YENEEA. V shed 5 bases and J 4 bases; nucleotides not matched to a gene: 6. The CDR3 length is 15 residues. CDR3 DNA: TGTGCCAGCAGCCCCCGGACTAGCGAGTACAATGAGCAGTTCTTC. It codes for CASSPRTSEYNEQFF. The full variable domain, completed using reference TRBV11-3 and TRBJ2-1, is EAGVVQSPRYKIIEKKQPVAFWCNPISGHNTLYWYLQNLGQGPELLIRYENEEAVDDSQLPKDRFSAERLKGVDSTLKIQPAELGDSAVYLCASSPRTSEYNEQFFGPGTRLTVL.

This clonotype was counted at least ten times. V and J are TRBV6-2 or TRBV6-3 and TRBJ2-1; a weak D match, TRBD1 (7 bases). V lost 2 bases, J lost 4 bases, and 12 bases lay in between. CDR3 size: 15 residues. CDR1 is MNHEY and CDR2 is SVGEGT in the germline V gene. The CDR3 here is CASSYQGGVYNEQFF. CDR3 nucleotides: TGTGCCAGCAGTTACCAGGGGGGTGTGTACAATGAGCAGTTCTTC.

Ten or more counts support this clonotype. The CDR3 DNA is TGTGCCAGCAGTTACTCGGGCGGACACCTGAACCAACTGTTTTTT. Protein sequence: CASSYSGGHLNQLFF. V is TRBV6-6 and J is TRBJ1-4, with a tentative D call TRBD1 (5 bases). The germline V and J ends were trimmed by 0 bases and 12 bases, with 17 bases remaining between them. This CDR3 spans 15 amino acids. Germline CDR1 MNHNY, CDR2 SVGAGI (reference sequence).

Concerning this clonotype itself: An end of the junction does not agree with germline; a read error may underlie this. The chain couples TRBV7-7 to TRBJ2-1, with 7 bases fitting TRBD2. Germline values: CDR1 SSHAT, CDR2 FNYEAQ (reference sequence). The CDR3 covers 22 residues. The CDR3, as DNA: TGTGCTAGCAGCTTAGCATTCGCGGGCGAGCAGTACGTGGGAGGGCCTTACAATGAGCAGTTCTTC. It encodes CASSLAFAGEQYVGGPYNEQFF.

This clonotype appeared many times. V gene TRBV7-3 combines with J gene TRBJ2-1; possible D gene TRBD2, 5 bases. The V end was cut by 4 bases, the J end by 10 bases, with 8 bases between. Per the germline V gene, CDR1 is SGHTA and CDR2 is FQGTGA. CDR3 size: 11 residues. CDR3 residues: CASSSGKEQFF. DNA of the CDR3: TGTGCCAGCAGCTCCGGGAAAGAGCAGTTCTTC.

There are many counts of this clonotype. The chain combines TRBV20-1 with TRBJ2-5; D unclear. V gave up 6 bases and J gave up 2 bases, with 4 bases separating them. This CDR3 has 10 amino acids. Germline V gives CDR1 DFQATT, CDR2 SNEGSKA (reference sequence). The CDR3 sequence: CSAVQETQYF. DNA for the CDR3: TGCAGTGCAGTACAAGAGACCCAGTACTTC.

This clonotype was seen ten or more times. The chain has TRBV18 and TRBJ1-4; 8 bases agree with TRBD1. CDR3 size: 14 residues. Germline trimming cut 3 bases from V and 7 bases from J; bases unmatched to any gene: 4. The germline gives CDR1 KGHSH, CDR2 LQKENI. This CDR3 is CASSPSGQGEKLFF. The CDR3 region has the DNA TGTGCCAGCTCACCTTCCGGACAGGGTGAAAAACTGTTTTTT.

This clonotype was observed many times. CDR3 DNA: TGTGCCAGCAGCTTAGGGATGGGGACAGATACGCAGTATTTT. It codes for CASSLGMGTDTQYF. V usage is TRBV7-9 and J usage is TRBJ2-3, with D hard to call. V was clipped by 1 base and J by 3 bases, with 8 bases between them. The CDR3 covers 14 residues. Germline CDR1 and CDR2: SEHNR and FQNEAQ (reference sequence).

This chain connects TRBV12-3 or TRBV12-4 to TRBJ2-7; TRBD1 matches 8 bases. Unmatched junction bases numbered 10, after V lost 4 bases and J lost 5 bases. The CDR3 consists of 15 residues. CDR3 nucleotides: TGTGCCAGCAGTTACCGGACAGGGCCGATCCACGAGCAGTACTTC. Translating gives CASSYRTGPIHEQYF.

This clonotype was detected many times. The gene calls are TRBV4-2 and TRBJ1-2, with TRBD1 matching 10 bases. The junction had 12 bases not matched to a gene; V was cut back by 4 bases and J by 7 bases. This CDR3 has 16 residues. Per the germline V gene, CDR1 is LGHNA and CDR2 is YNFKEQ. CDR3 coding DNA: TGTGCCAGCAGCCCGGACTGGGACAGGGGATCGTCTGGCTACACCTTC. Its protein product is CASSPDWDRGSSGYTF.

This clonotype was seen many times. The V and J genes are TRBV4-2 and TRBJ2-1; D might be TRBD1 or TRBD2, each matching 5 bases. V was trimmed by 1 base and J by 5 bases, leaving 15 bases between them. This CDR3 has 16 amino acids. Germline loops: CDR1 LGHNA, CDR2 YNFKEQ. CDR3 in DNA: TGTGCCAGCAGCCAAGCATGGGACCGGAAACACAATGAGCAGTTCTTC. This gives the protein CASSQAWDRKHNEQFF.

The rearrangement links TRBV11-1 to TRBJ2-1; possible D gene TRBD2, 5 bases. Trimming shortened V by 0 bases and J by 5 bases, and 11 bases separated the two germline ends. The CDR3 has 15 residues. Germline-derived CDR1 and CDR2 are SGHAT and FQDESV (reference sequence). CDR3 in DNA: TGTGCCAGCAGCTTAGCGGCTAGCTTGGACAATGAGCAGTTCTTC. It is translated as CASSLAASLDNEQFF.

The V gene is TRBV10-3, the J gene TRBJ1-1; a possible D gene is TRBD1 (6 bases). Germline-derived CDR1 and CDR2 are ENHRY and SYGVKD. V was pared by 8 bases and J by 4 bases, with 17 bases between. CDR3 length: 14 residues. The CDR3 region has the DNA TGTGCCATCGGGAGGGGGGATAGTTTCACTGAAGCTTTCTTT. It codes for CAIGRGDSFTEAFF.

This clonotype was detected many times. This rearrangement joins TRBV29-1 to TRBJ2-2, with D possibly matching TRBD2 (5 bases). The length of the CDR3 is 16 residues. CDR1 is SQVTM and CDR2 is ANQGSEA in the germline V gene. V dropped 2 bases and J dropped 0 bases, with 13 bases sitting between them. This CDR3 reads CSVESPGRANTGELFF. DNA for the CDR3: TGCAGCGTTGAATCTCCCGGGCGGGCGAACACCGGGGAGCTGTTTTTT.

Ten or more counts support this clonotype. This chain uses TRBV5-1 with TRBJ1-5; D possibly corresponds to TRBD1 (6 bases). Germline CDR1 reads SGHRS; CDR2 reads YFSETQ. There are 15 residues in the CDR3. V lost 0 bases, J lost 5 bases, and 12 bases lay in between. Here the CDR3 reads CASSLGGQSHQPQHF. The CDR3 DNA reads as TGCGCCAGCAGCTTGGGGGGGCAGAGCCATCAGCCCCAGCATTTT.

This clonotype was counted ten times or more. The V gene is TRBV7-9, the J gene TRBJ2-1; 9 bases line up with TRBD2. Germline CDR1 reads SEHNR; CDR2 reads FQNEAQ (reference sequence). The CDR3 contains 16 residues. V shed 5 bases, J shed 8 bases, and the junction held 13 bases outside the gene matches. This CDR3 reads CASSPLTSGAGYEQFF. Here the CDR3 DNA reads TGTGCCAGCAGCCCCTTGACTAGCGGCGCGGGTTATGAGCAGTTCTTC.

This clonotype appeared a few times. This chain links TRBV9 with TRBJ2-1; tentative D call: TRBD2 (5 bases). V lost 4 bases to trimming and J lost 10 bases, with 21 bases between them. Germline assignment: CDR1 SGDLS and CDR2 YYNGEE. There are 15 residues in the CDR3. This CDR3 reads CASSHQLGKDVEQFF. The CDR3 DNA follows: TGTGCCAGCAGCCACCAACTAGGTAAGGATGTGGAGCAGTTCTTC.

This clonotype was seen a handful of times. This chain links TRBV10-3 with TRBJ2-2; D is ambiguous. The germline gives CDR1 ENHRY, CDR2 SYGVKD. The germline V and J ends were trimmed by 3 bases and 6 bases, with 8 bases remaining between them. CDR3 size: 13 residues. The CDR3 DNA reads TGTGCCATCAGTGATACAGCGCCCGGGGAGCTGTTTTTT. Its protein is CAISDTAPGELFF.